These T cell receptor beta chains were read from a single sample in a study of technical replicates of blood from a handful of donors. Clones were read by immunoSEQ multiplex PCR, and TCRdb kept only the in-frame ones, dropping some. The table has about 68,000 clones, about 97% seen once; the top ten hold under 0.3%. The specimen was T cells isolated from PBMCs. Receptors were obtained from a human donor in good health. Both conserved end residues are part of each CDR3. The D gene is left open where the match is weak. Clone sizes are given selectively: once, few, many, or a class where the clone is expanded.

CDR3nt: TGCGCCAGCAACTACTTATCGAACACTGAAGCTTTCTTT
CDR3aa: CASNYLSNTEAFF
v_gene: TRBV5-1
j_gene: TRBJ1-1
d_gene: NA
abundance: NA

CDR3nt: TGTGCCAGCAGCTTAGGGACTAGAAACTACGAGCAGTACTTC
CDR3aa: CASSLGTRNYEQYF
v_gene: TRBV7-2
j_gene: TRBJ2-7
d_gene: TRBD2
abundance: NA

CDR3nt: TGCGCCAGCAGCCATCAGGGACTAGCCGCCGGGGAGCTGTTTTTT
CDR3aa: CASSHQGLAAGELFF
v_gene: TRBV4-1
j_gene: TRBJ2-2
d_gene: TRBD2
abundance: NA

CDR3nt: TGTGCCAGCAGTGAAATAACGCCAGGCACCCAGCCCCAGCATTTT
CDR3aa: CASSEITPGTQPQHF
v_gene: TRBV2
j_gene: TRBJ1-5
d_gene: NA
abundance: once

CDR3nt: TGTGCCTGGAATGTCGGCGGGAGGCCTGGAGAGACCCAGTACTTC
CDR3aa: CAWNVGGRPGETQYF
v_gene: TRBV30
j_gene: TRBJ2-5
d_gene: TRBD2
abundance: NA

CDR3nt: TGCGCCAGCAGCCAATTGCATAGCGTCGGGCCTACCGGGGAGCTGTTTTTT
CDR3aa: CASSQLHSVGPTGELFF
v_gene: TRBV4-3
j_gene: TRBJ2-2
d_gene: NA
abundance: NA

CDR3nt: TGTGCCAGCTTAGGCCGGACTAGCGGGAGTAGTAATGAGCAGTTCTTC
CDR3aa: CASLGRTSGSSNEQFF
v_gene: TRBV4-2
j_gene: TRBJ2-1
d_gene: TRBD2
abundance: NA

CDR3nt: TGTGCCAGCAGCCCCGGGACAGGGAGGGACTATGGCTACACCTTC
CDR3aa: CASSPGTGRDYGYTF
v_gene: TRBV7-9
j_gene: TRBJ1-2
d_gene: TRBD1
abundance: once

CDR3nt: TGTGCCAGCAGCTTAGGCCTAGCGGGAGCGGCAGATACGCAGTATTTT
CDR3aa: CASSLGLAGAADTQYF
v_gene: TRBV11-2
j_gene: TRBJ2-3
d_gene: TRBD2
abundance: NA

CDR3nt: TGTGCCAGCAGTTTCGGCGGGCGGGTTGGCTACACCTTC
CDR3aa: CASSFGGRVGYTF
v_gene: TRBV27
j_gene: TRBJ1-2
d_gene: NA
abundance: NA

CDR3nt: TGTGCCAGCAGCTTAGACAGGGGGCTGTACGAGCAGTACTTC
CDR3aa: CASSLDRGLYEQYF
v_gene: TRBV11-1
j_gene: TRBJ2-7
d_gene: TRBD1
abundance: once

CDR3nt: TGTGCCAGTAGTATAGGAGTCGGGTCTGGAAACACCATATATTTT
CDR3aa: CASSIGVGSGNTIYF
v_gene: TRBV19
j_gene: TRBJ1-3
d_gene: NA
abundance: NA

CDR3nt: TGTGCCAGCAGTGATCATCAGGTGGCCGGGGAGCTGTTTTTT
CDR3aa: CASSDHQVAGELFF
v_gene: TRBV25-1
j_gene: TRBJ2-2
d_gene: NA
abundance: NA

CDR3nt: TGTGCCAGCAGCTTCGGGGACAGGGAAGGGGAGCCCCAGCATTTT
CDR3aa: CASSFGDREGEPQHF
v_gene: TRBV7-9
j_gene: TRBJ1-5
d_gene: TRBD1
abundance: NA

CDR3nt: TGTGCCAGTAGTATTCAGGGAATCCCAGCGGGAGGGAACAATGAGCAGTTCTTC
CDR3aa: CASSIQGIPAGGNNEQFF
v_gene: TRBV19
j_gene: TRBJ2-1
d_gene: TRBD2
abundance: NA

CDR3nt: TGTGCCAGCAGGATCGCCCGTACAGGGGTCGGTGTGGATGGCTACACCTTC
CDR3aa: CASRIARTGVGVDGYTF
v_gene: TRBV11-3
j_gene: TRBJ1-2
d_gene: TRBD1
abundance: NA

CDR3nt: TGTGCCTGGACGCCGGTCTACAATGAGCAGTTCTTC
CDR3aa: CAWTPVYNEQFF
v_gene: TRBV30
j_gene: TRBJ2-1
d_gene: NA
abundance: NA

CDR3nt: TGTGCCAGCAGTTTATCGCCGGGAGGACAGCCCCAGCATTTT
CDR3aa: CASSLSPGGQPQHF
v_gene: TRBV27
j_gene: TRBJ1-5
d_gene: NA
abundance: NA

CDR3nt: TGTGCCAGCAGCGGGGGACAGACAACTAATGAAAAACTGTTTTTT
CDR3aa: CASSGGQTTNEKLFF
v_gene: TRBV5-8
j_gene: TRBJ1-4
d_gene: TRBD1
abundance: NA

CDR3nt: TGCGCCAGCAGCCGACGGACAGGGGGCACAGATACGCAGTATTTT
CDR3aa: CASSRRTGGTDTQYF
v_gene: TRBV5-1
j_gene: TRBJ2-3
d_gene: TRBD1
abundance: NA

CDR3nt: TGTGCCAGCAGTTTACCAGGACTAGCGATAGATACGCAGTATTTT
CDR3aa: CASSLPGLAIDTQYF
v_gene: TRBV27
j_gene: TRBJ2-3
d_gene: TRBD2
abundance: NA

CDR3nt: TGTGCCAGCAGTGAAGAGTCCCCTGGCAGATACTACACCTTC
CDR3aa: CASSEESPGRYYTF
v_gene: TRBV2
j_gene: TRBJ1-2
d_gene: NA
abundance: NA

CDR3nt: TGTGCCAGCAGTCTGCCTAGCGGGCCCTACAATGAGCAGTTCTTC
CDR3aa: CASSLPSGPYNEQFF
v_gene: TRBV27
j_gene: TRBJ2-1
d_gene: TRBD2
abundance: NA

CDR3nt: TGTGCCAGCAGCGCCACCCTGGACATATTAAACACTGAAGCTTTCTTT
CDR3aa: CASSATLDILNTEAFF
v_gene: TRBV9
j_gene: TRBJ1-1
d_gene: NA
abundance: NA

CDR3nt: TGTGCCAGCAGTTCTCCGATTGAGGAGCAGTACTTC
CDR3aa: CASSSPIEEQYF
v_gene: TRBV28
j_gene: TRBJ2-7
d_gene: NA
abundance: NA

CDR3nt: TGTGCCAGCAGCGTAGGACTAGCGGAAACTTACGAGCAGTACTTC
CDR3aa: CASSVGLAETYEQYF
v_gene: TRBV9
j_gene: TRBJ2-7
d_gene: TRBD2
abundance: NA

CDR3nt: TGTGCCAGCAGCGTACCCGGGGACAGGGGACAAATACATGGCTACACCTTC
CDR3aa: CASSVPGDRGQIHGYTF
v_gene: TRBV9
j_gene: TRBJ1-2
d_gene: TRBD1
abundance: NA

CDR3nt: TGTGCCAGTGCGGGACTAGAGGGAGAGACCCAGTACTTC
CDR3aa: CASAGLEGETQYF
v_gene: TRBV2
j_gene: TRBJ2-5
d_gene: TRBD2
abundance: NA

CDR3nt: TGTGCCACCAGCAGAACAAGGACAGGGAACTACAATGAGCAGTTCTTC
CDR3aa: CATSRTRTGNYNEQFF
v_gene: TRBV15
j_gene: TRBJ2-1
d_gene: TRBD1
abundance: NA

CDR3nt: TGCGCCAGCAGCCAAACTTTCCCTAGCGGAACCTACGAGCAGTACTTC
CDR3aa: CASSQTFPSGTYEQYF
v_gene: TRBV4-3
j_gene: TRBJ2-7
d_gene: TRBD2
abundance: NA

CDR3nt: TGTGCCAGCAGTCTCCTTAGAACGGGGACAGGGGCCTACGAGCAGTACTTC
CDR3aa: CASSLLRTGTGAYEQYF
v_gene: TRBV27
j_gene: TRBJ2-7
d_gene: TRBD1
abundance: NA

CDR3nt: TGTGCCAGCAGCCTCCCCAGGGGGTCAACCTACGAGCAGTACTTC
CDR3aa: CASSLPRGSTYEQYF
v_gene: TRBV11-3
j_gene: TRBJ2-7
d_gene: TRBD1
abundance: NA

CDR3nt: TGTGCCAGCGGGTTCGAGCGGGAGGGCGATACTCCCTACAATGAGCAGTTCTTC
CDR3aa: CASGFEREGDTPYNEQFF
v_gene: TRBV2
j_gene: TRBJ2-1
d_gene: TRBD2
abundance: NA

CDR3nt: TGTGCCAGCAGTTACGAGAGGGGGACTGAAGCTTTCTTT
CDR3aa: CASSYERGTEAFF
v_gene: TRBV6-5
j_gene: TRBJ1-1
d_gene: NA
abundance: NA

CDR3nt: TGTGCCATCAGTGACAGGGGGCCTGAATACAATGAGCAGTTCTTC
CDR3aa: CAISDRGPEYNEQFF
v_gene: TRBV10-3
j_gene: TRBJ2-1
d_gene: TRBD1
abundance: NA

CDR3nt: TGTGCCAGCAGCTTAGGAGGAGCCCGAGAAAAACTGTTTTTT
CDR3aa: CASSLGGAREKLFF
v_gene: TRBV11-2
j_gene: TRBJ1-4
d_gene: NA
abundance: NA

CDR3nt: TGTGCCAGCAGCGGGACAGGGTCGACTGAAGCTTTCTTT
CDR3aa: CASSGTGSTEAFF
v_gene: TRBV9
j_gene: TRBJ1-1
d_gene: TRBD1
abundance: NA

CDR3nt: TGTGCCAGCAGCCCTAGCGGAGGGGGAGAGACCCAGTACTTC
CDR3aa: CASSPSGGGETQYF
v_gene: TRBV9
j_gene: TRBJ2-5
d_gene: NA
abundance: NA

CDR3nt: TGTGCCAGCAGCCCATCGGGGAGGAACACCATATATTTT
CDR3aa: CASSPSGRNTIYF
v_gene: TRBV5-6
j_gene: TRBJ1-3
d_gene: NA
abundance: NA